This T cell receptor beta chain is from a study of blood T cell repertoires in COVID-19. Clones were read by immunoSEQ multiplex PCR, and TCRdb kept only the in-frame ones, dropping some. The table lists approximately 210,000 clones, under 90% of them singletons, with 2.5% to 3% in the top ten. The CDR3 is 13 residues long. Trimming shortened V by 4 bases and J by 4 bases, and 10 bases separated the two germline ends. The rearrangement joins TRBV12-3 or TRBV12-4 to TRBJ1-2, with a tentative D call TRBD1 (5 bases). This receptor was obtained from a woman in her thirties or forties with active or convalescent COVID-19. Material for sequencing was peripheral blood. CDR3 DNA: TGTGCCAGCAGTTCCCGCGACAGCTATGGCTACACCTTC. Its protein is CASSSRDSYGYTF.